The 16 T cell receptor beta chains given below trace back to one sample, sequenced in a study of T cell responses to AZD1222 COVID-19 vaccine. Clones were sequenced by immunoSEQ multiplex PCR, and TCRdb holds only the in-frame ones, with some missing. This table holds 150,000 or so clones, approximately 91% found once. Specimen: peripheral blood, collected 28 days after the second AZD1222 dose. All receptors come from an adult who received the AZD1222 COVID-19 vaccine.

The rearrangement joins TRBV24-1 to TRBJ2-7; perhaps D is TRBD1 or TRBD2 (5 bases each). This CDR3 has 16 residues. Germline loops: CDR1 KGHDR, CDR2 SFDVKD. V was trimmed by 8 bases and J by 4 bases, leaving 23 bases between them. CDR3 residues: CATTWGYGRLYYEQYF. CDR3 nucleotides: TGTGCCACCACCTGGGGGTACGGACGCCTCTATTACGAGCAGTACTTC.

This chain uses TRBV9 with TRBJ1-1; 9 nucleotides line up with TRBD1. CDR3 length: 15 residues. Unmatched junction bases numbered 5, after V lost 4 bases and J lost 1 base. Germline CDR1 SGDLS, CDR2 YYNGEE. The CDR3 DNA follows: TGTGCCAGCAGCCCTTGGGGACAGGGGAACACTGAAGCTTTCTTT. It encodes CASSPWGQGNTEAFF.

This rearrangement joins TRBV5-5 to TRBJ2-7, with D maybe TRBD1 (6 bases). CDR1 and CDR2 (germline): SGHKS, YYEKEE (reference sequence). This CDR3 region has 13 residues. V lost 7 bases and J 2 bases, leaving 13 bases between the germline ends. The CDR3 spells CASGDRRAYEQYF. The CDR3 DNA sequence: TGTGCCAGCGGCGACAGGCGAGCCTACGAGCAGTACTTC.

Turning to this clone: The sample holds other DNA sequences that translate to the same CDR3. The CDR3 region is CASSLAGSGGYTF. The CDR3 bases are TGCGCCAGCAGCTTGGCAGGCAGTGGTGGCTACACCTTC. This chain uses TRBV5-1 with TRBJ1-2; D call uncertain. CDR3 length equals 13 residues. Trimming removed 0 bases from V and 7 bases from J, with 10 bases in between. Germline assignment: CDR1 SGHRS and CDR2 YFSETQ.

This sequence joins TRBV7-9 and TRBJ1-1; TRBD1 aligns across 7 bases. The V and J ends lost 6 bases and 3 bases, in that order; junction bases with no gene match: 4. The CDR3 loop spans 13 amino acids. Germline CDR1 and CDR2: SEHNR and FQNEAQ (reference sequence). In DNA, the CDR3 is TGTGCCAGCAGTGGACAGGCATACACTGAAGCTTTCTTT. This sequence encodes CASSGQAYTEAFF. The full variable domain, completed using reference TRBV7-9 and TRBJ1-1, is DTGVSQNPRHKITKRGQNVTFRCDPISEHNRLYWYRQTLGQGPEFLTYFQNEAQLEKSRLLSDRFSAERPKGSFSTLEIQRTEQGDSAMYLCASSGQAYTEAFFGQGTRLTVV.

The V call is TRBV28, the J call TRBJ1-1; D is possibly TRBD1 (6 bases). V was clipped by 6 bases and J by 3 bases, with 14 bases between them. The CDR3 totals 14 residues. Germline values: CDR1 MDHEN, CDR2 SYDVKM. CDR3 amino acids: CASSRGGGHTEAFF. For the CDR3, the DNA is TGTGCCAGCAGCCGTGGCGGGGGGCACACTGAAGCTTTCTTT.

The chain joins TRBV11-2 to TRBJ1-4; D might be TRBD1 (5 bases). Trimming pared 5 bases from V and 4 bases from J, leaving 8 bases between. Germline CDR1 SGHAT, CDR2 FQNNGV. CDR3 size: 13 residues. CDR3: CASSRQYNEKLFF. The CDR3 region has the DNA TGTGCCAGCAGCCGACAGTATAATGAAAAACTGTTTTTT.

The rearrangement links TRBV7-2 to TRBJ2-1, with D unresolved. The CDR3 has 12 amino acids. The ends were cut back, 2 bases at V and 15 bases at J, with 14 bases in the middle. Germline CDR1 and CDR2: SGHTA and FQGNSA. The CDR3 loop is CASSLMDPLRFF. In DNA form, the CDR3 reads TGTGCCAGCAGCTTAATGGATCCTCTACGGTTCTTC.

For the CDR3, the DNA is TGTGCCAGCAGTATAACCAGCTCCGGGCGGGCTGCCGAGCAGTACTTC. The encoded protein is CASSITSSGRAAEQYF. The chain uses TRBV2 and TRBJ2-7, with D possibly TRBD2 on 5 matching bases. Trimming removed 5 bases at V and 6 bases at J, with 23 bases between. This CDR3 region has 16 residues. Germline CDR1 reads SNHLY; CDR2 reads FYNNEI.

The chain recombines TRBV5-6 with TRBJ2-1, with 10 bases lining up with TRBD2. CDR3 length: 17 amino acids. Trimming removed 0 bases from V and 9 bases from J; junction bases left unmatched: 12. Germline values: CDR1 SGHDT, CDR2 YYEEEE. CDR3 protein: CASSLAQLLAGEGEQFF. CDR3 bases: TGTGCCAGCAGCTTGGCCCAATTGCTAGCGGGAGAAGGTGAGCAGTTCTTC.

This chain joins TRBV19 and TRBJ2-6, with 7 bases fitting TRBD1. Germline CDR1 is LNHDA and CDR2 is SQIVND (reference sequence). The CDR3 is 18 amino acids. Trimming took 3 bases from V and 0 from J; bases not matched to a gene: 8. CDR3: CASSIVHRGSSGANVLTF. CDR3 nucleotides: TGTGCCAGTAGTATCGTGCACAGGGGCTCCTCTGGGGCCAACGTCCTGACTTTC. Supplemented by reference TRBV19 and TRBJ2-6, the full variable domain reads DGGITQSPKYLFRKEGQNVTLSCEQNLNHDAMYWYRQDPGQGLRLIYYSQIVNDFQKGDIAEGYSVSREKKESFPLTVTSAQKNPTAFYLCASSIVHRGSSGANVLTFGAGSRLTVL.

This chain connects TRBV27 to TRBJ2-3; 8 bases align to TRBD2. Germline V CDR1 and CDR2: MNHEY, SMNVEV (reference sequence). This CDR3 is 15 amino acids long. V lost 6 bases and J lost 5; bases outside the gene matches: 10. The CDR3 DNA sequence: TGTGCCAGCAGCCAAGGACTAGCTCTAGGAGATACGCAGTATTTT. Translating it yields CASSQGLALGDTQYF.

Only a few counts were recorded for this clone. This chain links TRBV18 with TRBJ2-7; 8 bases line up with TRBD1. V was clipped by 2 bases and J by 4 bases; unmatched bases: 7. CDR1 and CDR2 from the germline V gene are KGHSH and LQKENI. This CDR3 has 15 amino acids. The CDR3 DNA reads as TGTGCCAGCTCACCAGGACAGGGCGGGGCGTACGAGCAGTACTTC. Its protein product is CASSPGQGGAYEQYF.

V and J are TRBV27 and TRBJ1-6; TRBD1 aligns across 7 bases. The CDR3 has 14 amino acids. CDR1 and CDR2 (germline): MNHEY, SMNVEV (reference sequence). V lost 6 bases and J lost 9; bases outside the gene matches: 8. The CDR3 protein is CASRGTASGSPLHF. The CDR3 region has the DNA TGTGCCAGCAGAGGGACAGCAAGTGGTTCACCCCTCCACTTT.

This sequence joins TRBV9 and TRBJ2-3, with D perhaps matching TRBD1 or TRBD2 (5 bases each). The V gene lost 3 bases and the J gene lost 5 bases, with 16 bases spanning the gap. Looked up from germline, CDR1 is SGDLS and CDR2 is YYNGEE. CDR3 length: 15 residues. Here the CDR3 reads CASSDRGQRLDTQYF. For the CDR3, the DNA is TGTGCCAGCAGCGACCGGGGCCAACGGTTAGATACGCAGTATTTT.

The chain links TRBV7-9 to TRBJ1-6; 8 positions agree with TRBD1. The CDR3 is made up of 19 amino acids. Germline CDR1 reads SEHNR; CDR2 reads FQNEAQ (reference sequence). V gave up 1 base and J gave up 0 bases; unmatched junction bases: 8. The CDR3 sequence is CASSLDRGSPSSYNSPLHF. CDR3 DNA sequence: TGTGCCAGCAGCTTAGACAGGGGGTCCCCAAGCTCCTATAATTCACCCCTCCACTTT. Full variable domain (rest looked up from reference TRBV7-9 and TRBJ1-6): DTGVSQNPRHKITKRGQNVTFRCDPISEHNRLYWYRQTLGQGPEFLTYFQNEAQLEKSRLLSDRFSAERPKGSFSTLEIQRTEQGDSAMYLCASSLDRGSPSSYNSPLHFGNGTRLTVT.